One and the same sample provided the 8 T cell receptor beta chains below, sequenced in a study of T cells expressing NK-cell markers. From its re-call of the 5' RACE reads, TCRdb lists each CDR3 protein once, without DNA. The data show hundreds of thousands of distinct CDR3 sequences, and the top ten clones hold more than 3.5%. The sequenced sample consisted of blood T cells: a sorted CD56 or NKG2C T cell subset, CD4+ or CD8+ T cells, or bulk PBMC T cells (not recorded which). All receptors derive from a woman between 18 and 70 years old in good health.

The V call is TRBV12-3 or TRBV12-4, the J call TRBJ2-1; there is no DNA to check the TCRdb D call of TRBD2. The CDR3 is 14 amino acids. The CDR3: CASRTSGDYNEQFF.

The chain employs TRBV28 and TRBJ2-1; no DNA is available, so the TRBD1 call from TCRdb remains unchecked. The CDR3 is made up of 12 amino acids. CDR1 and CDR2 from the germline V gene are MDHEN and SYDVKM. This CDR3 reads CASGGGGVEQFF.

V gene TRBV5-1 combines with J gene TRBJ1-2; as DNA is missing, the TRBD1 call by TCRdb cannot be tested. There are 15 residues in the CDR3. Per the germline V gene, CDR1 is SGHRS and CDR2 is YFSETQ. CDR3 region: CASSASDRGIYGYTF. Full variable domain (missing parts from reference TRBV5-1 and TRBJ1-2): KAGVTQTPRYLIKTRGQQVTLSCSPISGHRSVSWYQQTPGQGLQFLFEYFSETQRNKGNFPGRFSGRQFSNSRSEMNVSTLELGDSALYLCASSASDRGIYGYTFGSGTRLTVV.

The rearrangement links TRBV11-2 to TRBJ2-5. CDR3 length equals 13 residues. CDR1 and CDR2 from the germline V gene are SGHAT and FQNNGV. CDR3 sequence: CASSLELGQTQYF.

The rearrangement links TRBV5-1 to TRBJ2-5; the TCRdb D gene call, TRBD1, has no DNA to confirm it. CDR1 is SGHRS and CDR2 is YFSETQ in the germline V gene. The CDR3 runs 15 residues. CDR3 in amino acids: CASSRTGAGGETQYF.

The gene calls are TRBV19 and TRBJ1-4; TCRdb designates TRBD1, a call that cannot be tested without DNA. Germline CDR1 and CDR2: LNHDA and SQIVND (reference sequence). The CDR3 runs 15 residues. CDR3 loop: CASGRLGTANEKLFF. The complete variable domain, with remaining parts taken from reference TRBV19 and TRBJ1-4, reads DGGITQSPKYLFRKEGQNVTLSCEQNLNHDAMYWYRQDPGQGLRLIYYSQIVNDFQKGDIAEGYSVSREKKESFPLTVTSAQKNPTAFYLCASGRLGTANEKLFFGSGTQLSVL.

The chain recombines TRBV28 with TRBJ1-1; TCRdb picks TRBD1, but there is no DNA to check that call. CDR3 size: 15 residues. CDR1 MDHEN and CDR2 SYDVKM come from the germline V gene. The chain's CDR3 is CASRTHALGGSEAFF.

The chain uses TRBV9 and TRBJ1-6. The CDR3 extends over 13 amino acids. Germline-derived CDR1 and CDR2 are SGDLS and YYNGEE. CDR3: CASSVGWDSPLHF.